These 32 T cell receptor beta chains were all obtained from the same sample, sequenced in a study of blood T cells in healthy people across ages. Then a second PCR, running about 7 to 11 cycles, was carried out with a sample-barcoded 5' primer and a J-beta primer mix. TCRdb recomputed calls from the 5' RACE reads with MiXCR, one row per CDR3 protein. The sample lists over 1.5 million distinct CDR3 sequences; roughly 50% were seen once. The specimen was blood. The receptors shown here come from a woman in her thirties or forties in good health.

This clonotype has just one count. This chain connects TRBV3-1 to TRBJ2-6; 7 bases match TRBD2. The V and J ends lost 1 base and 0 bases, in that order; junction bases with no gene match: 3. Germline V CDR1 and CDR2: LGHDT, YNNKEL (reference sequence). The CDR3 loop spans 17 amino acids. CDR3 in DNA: TGTGCCAGCAGCCAAGCGGGGGGTAGCTCTGGGGCCAACGTCCTGACTTTC. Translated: CASSQAGGSSGANVLTF. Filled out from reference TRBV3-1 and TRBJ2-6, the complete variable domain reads DTAVSQTPKYLVTQMGNDKSIKCEQNLGHDTMYWYKQDSKKFLKIMFSYNNKELIINETVPNRFSPKSPDKAHLNLHINSLELGDSAVYFCASSQAGGSSGANVLTFGAGSRLTVL.

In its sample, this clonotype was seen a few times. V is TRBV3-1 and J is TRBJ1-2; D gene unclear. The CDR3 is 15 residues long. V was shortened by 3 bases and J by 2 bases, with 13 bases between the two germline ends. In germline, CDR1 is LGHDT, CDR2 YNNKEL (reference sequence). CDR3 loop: CASSQRVGRNYGYTF. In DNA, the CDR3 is TGTGCCAGCAGCCAGAGGGTCGGCCGCAACTATGGCTACACCTTC. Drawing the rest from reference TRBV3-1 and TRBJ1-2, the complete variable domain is DTAVSQTPKYLVTQMGNDKSIKCEQNLGHDTMYWYKQDSKKFLKIMFSYNNKELIINETVPNRFSPKSPDKAHLNLHINSLELGDSAVYFCASSQRVGRNYGYTFGSGTRLTVV.

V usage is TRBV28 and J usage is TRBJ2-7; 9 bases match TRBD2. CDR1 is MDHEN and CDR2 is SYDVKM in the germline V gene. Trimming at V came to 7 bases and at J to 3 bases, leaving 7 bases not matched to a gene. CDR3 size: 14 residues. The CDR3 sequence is CASTHGTSNYEQYF. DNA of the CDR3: TGTGCCAGCACCCACGGGACTAGCAACTACGAGCAGTACTTC.

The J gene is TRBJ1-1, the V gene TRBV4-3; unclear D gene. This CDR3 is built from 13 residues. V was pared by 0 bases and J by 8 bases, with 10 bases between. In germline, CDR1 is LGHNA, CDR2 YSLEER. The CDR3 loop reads CASSQDGVAEAFF. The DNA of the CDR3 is TGCGCCAGCAGCCAAGATGGAGTCGCCGAAGCTTTCTTT.

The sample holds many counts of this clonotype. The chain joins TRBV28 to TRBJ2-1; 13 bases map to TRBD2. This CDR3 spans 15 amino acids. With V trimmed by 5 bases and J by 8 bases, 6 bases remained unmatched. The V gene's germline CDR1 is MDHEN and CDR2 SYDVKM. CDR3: CASSRTSGGSYEQFF. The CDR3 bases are TGTGCCAGCAGTAGGACTAGCGGGGGTTCGTATGAGCAGTTCTTC.

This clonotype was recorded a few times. CDR3 sequence reads: CASSQAASFNEQFF. In DNA form, the CDR3 reads TGCGCCAGCAGCCAAGCGGCCAGTTTCAATGAGCAGTTCTTC. The chain joins TRBV4-3 to TRBJ2-1; no firm D call. CDR1 is LGHNA, CDR2 YSLEER, per germline. The CDR3 extends over 14 amino acids. Trimming took off 1 base at V and 6 bases at J, with 10 bases between the two ends.

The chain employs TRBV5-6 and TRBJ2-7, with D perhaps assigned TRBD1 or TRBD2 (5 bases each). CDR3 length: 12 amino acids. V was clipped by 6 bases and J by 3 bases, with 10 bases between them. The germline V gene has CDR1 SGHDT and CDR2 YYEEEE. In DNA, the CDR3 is TGTGCCAGCACCCTGGGGGACTACGAGCAGTACTTC. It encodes CASTLGDYEQYF. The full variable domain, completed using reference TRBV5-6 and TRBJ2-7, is DAGVTQSPTHLIKTRGQQVTLRCSPKSGHDTVSWYQQALGQGPQFIFQYYEEEERQRGNFPDRFSGHQFPNYSSELNVNALLLGDSALYLCASTLGDYEQYFGPGTRLTVT.

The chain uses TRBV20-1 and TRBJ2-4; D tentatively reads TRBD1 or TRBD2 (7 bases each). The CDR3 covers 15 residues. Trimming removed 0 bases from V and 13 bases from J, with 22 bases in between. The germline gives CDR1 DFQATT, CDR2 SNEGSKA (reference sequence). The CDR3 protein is CSARDQGQPRGEQYF. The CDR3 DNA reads TGCAGTGCTAGAGATCAGGGACAGCCCCGGGGGGAGCAGTACTTC.

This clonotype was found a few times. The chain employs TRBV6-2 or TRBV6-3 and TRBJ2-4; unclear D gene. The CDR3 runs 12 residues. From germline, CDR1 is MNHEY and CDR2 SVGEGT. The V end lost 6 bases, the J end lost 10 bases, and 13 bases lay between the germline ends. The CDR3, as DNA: TGTGCCAGCAGCGTTATGAGTGCAATTCAGTACTTC. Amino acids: CASSVMSAIQYF.

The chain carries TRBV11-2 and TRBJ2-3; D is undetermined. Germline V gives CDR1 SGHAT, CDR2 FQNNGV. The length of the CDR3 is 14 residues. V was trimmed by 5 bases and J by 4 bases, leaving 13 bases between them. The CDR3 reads CASSLGPLSDTQYF. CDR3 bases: TGTGCCAGCAGCCTAGGACCGTTGTCAGATACGCAGTATTTT.

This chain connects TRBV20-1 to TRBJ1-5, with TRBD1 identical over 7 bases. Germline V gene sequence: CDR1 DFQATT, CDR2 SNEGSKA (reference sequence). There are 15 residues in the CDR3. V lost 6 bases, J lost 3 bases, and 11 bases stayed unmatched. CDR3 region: CSAARTGVSNQPQHF. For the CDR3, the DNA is TGCAGTGCCGCCCGAACAGGGGTTTCCAATCAGCCCCAGCATTTT.

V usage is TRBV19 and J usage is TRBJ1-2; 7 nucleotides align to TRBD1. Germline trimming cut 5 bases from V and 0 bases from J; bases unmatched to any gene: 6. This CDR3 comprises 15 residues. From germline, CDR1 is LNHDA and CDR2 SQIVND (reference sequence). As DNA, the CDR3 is TGTGCCAGTAGTGCCGATGGGACAGCTAACTATGGCTACACCTTC. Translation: CASSADGTANYGYTF.

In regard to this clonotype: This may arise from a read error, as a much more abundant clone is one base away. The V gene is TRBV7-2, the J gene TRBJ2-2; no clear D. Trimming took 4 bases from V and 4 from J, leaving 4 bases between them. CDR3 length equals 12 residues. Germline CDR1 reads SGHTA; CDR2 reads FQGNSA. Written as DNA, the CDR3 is TGTGCCAGCAGCTGGAGCACCGGGGAGCTGTTTTTT. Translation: CASSWSTGELFF.

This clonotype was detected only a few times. CDR3 nucleotides: TGCGCCAGCAGCCTGGGCGGGACAGGGAGCTCTGGGGCCAACGTCCTGACTTTC. Its protein is CASSLGGTGSSGANVLTF. V is TRBV5-1 and J is TRBJ2-6; 9 bases agree with TRBD1. The CDR3 sequence is 18 residues long. Germline V gives CDR1 SGHRS, CDR2 YFSETQ. After removal of 4 bases from V and 0 bases from J, the junction contained 8 bases not matched to a gene.

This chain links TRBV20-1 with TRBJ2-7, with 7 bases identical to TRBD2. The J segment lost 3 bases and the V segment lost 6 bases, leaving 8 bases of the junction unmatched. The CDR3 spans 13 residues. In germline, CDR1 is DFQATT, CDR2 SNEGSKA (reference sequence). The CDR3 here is CSAGGIDFYEQYF. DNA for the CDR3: TGCAGTGCGGGAGGGATTGATTTCTACGAGCAGTACTTC.

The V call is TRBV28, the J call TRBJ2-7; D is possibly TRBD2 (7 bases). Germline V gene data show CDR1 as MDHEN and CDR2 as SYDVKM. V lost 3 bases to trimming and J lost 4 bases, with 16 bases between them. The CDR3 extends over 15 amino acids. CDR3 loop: CASSLNGRGPYEQYF. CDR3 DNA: TGTGCCAGCAGTTTGAACGGGCGGGGGCCTTACGAGCAGTACTTC. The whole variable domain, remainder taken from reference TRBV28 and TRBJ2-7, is DVKVTQSSRYLVKRTGEKVFLECVQDMDHENMFWYRQDPGLGLRLIYFSYDVKMKEKGDIPEGYSVSREKKERFSLILESASTNQTSMYLCASSLNGRGPYEQYFGPGTRLTVT.

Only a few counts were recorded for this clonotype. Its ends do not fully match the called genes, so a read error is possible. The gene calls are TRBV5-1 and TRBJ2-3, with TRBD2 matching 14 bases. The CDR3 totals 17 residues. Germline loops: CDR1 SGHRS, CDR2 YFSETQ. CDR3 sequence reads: CASSKGLAGGSTDTQYF. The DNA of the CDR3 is TGTGCCAGCAGCAAAGGACTAGCGGGGGGCTCCACAGATACGCAGTATTTT.

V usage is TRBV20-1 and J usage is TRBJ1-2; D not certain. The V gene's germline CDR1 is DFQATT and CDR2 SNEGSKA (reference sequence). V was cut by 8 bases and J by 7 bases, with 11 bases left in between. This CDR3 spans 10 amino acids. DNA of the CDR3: TGCAGTTCGAGCTCGGGTGGCTACACCTTC. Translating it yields CSSSSGGYTF.

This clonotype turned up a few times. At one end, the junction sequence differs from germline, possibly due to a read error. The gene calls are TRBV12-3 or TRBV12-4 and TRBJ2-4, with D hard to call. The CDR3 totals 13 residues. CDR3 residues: CASSRQAQNIQYF. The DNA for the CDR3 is TGTGCCAGCAGCCGACAAGCCCAAAACATTCAGTACTTC.

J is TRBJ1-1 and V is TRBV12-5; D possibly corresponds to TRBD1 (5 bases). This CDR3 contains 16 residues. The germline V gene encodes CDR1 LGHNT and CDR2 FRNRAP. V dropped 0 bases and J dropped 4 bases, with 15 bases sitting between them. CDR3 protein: CASGLVRGPGVTEAFF. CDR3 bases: TGTGCTAGTGGTTTGGTCCGCGGCCCGGGGGTCACTGAAGCTTTCTTT.

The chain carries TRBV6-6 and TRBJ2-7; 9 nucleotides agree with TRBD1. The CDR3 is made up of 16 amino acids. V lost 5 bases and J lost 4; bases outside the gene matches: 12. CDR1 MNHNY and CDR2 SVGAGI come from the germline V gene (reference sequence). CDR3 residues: CASSTLPGQGVYEQYF. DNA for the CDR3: TGTGCCAGCAGTACTCTCCCGGGACAGGGCGTTTACGAGCAGTACTTC.

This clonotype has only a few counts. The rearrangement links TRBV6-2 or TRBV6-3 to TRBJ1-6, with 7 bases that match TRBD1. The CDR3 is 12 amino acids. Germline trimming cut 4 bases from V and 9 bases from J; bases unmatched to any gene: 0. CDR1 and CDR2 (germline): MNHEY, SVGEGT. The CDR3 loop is CASSWDSSPLHF. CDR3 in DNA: TGTGCCAGCAGTTGGGACAGTTCACCCCTCCACTTT.

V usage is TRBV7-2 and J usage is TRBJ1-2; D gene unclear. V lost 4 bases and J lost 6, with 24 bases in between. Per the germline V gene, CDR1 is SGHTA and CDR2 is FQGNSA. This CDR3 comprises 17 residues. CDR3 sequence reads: CASSSTDNVWVLNGYTF. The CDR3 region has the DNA TGTGCCAGCAGCTCAACCGACAACGTGTGGGTCCTTAATGGCTACACCTTC.

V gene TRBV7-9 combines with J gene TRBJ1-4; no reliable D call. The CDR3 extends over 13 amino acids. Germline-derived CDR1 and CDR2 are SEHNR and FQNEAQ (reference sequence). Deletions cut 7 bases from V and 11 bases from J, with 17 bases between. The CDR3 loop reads CASTQAPGEKLFF. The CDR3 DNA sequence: TGTGCCAGCACCCAAGCTCCGGGTGAGAAACTGTTTTTT.

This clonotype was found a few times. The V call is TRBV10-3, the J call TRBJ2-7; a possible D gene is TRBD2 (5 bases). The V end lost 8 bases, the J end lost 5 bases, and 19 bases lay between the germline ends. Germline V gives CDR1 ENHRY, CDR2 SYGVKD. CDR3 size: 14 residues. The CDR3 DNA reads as TGTGCCATCCAGGCTACGCCGGGGATCAACGAGCAGTACTTC. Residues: CAIQATPGINEQYF.

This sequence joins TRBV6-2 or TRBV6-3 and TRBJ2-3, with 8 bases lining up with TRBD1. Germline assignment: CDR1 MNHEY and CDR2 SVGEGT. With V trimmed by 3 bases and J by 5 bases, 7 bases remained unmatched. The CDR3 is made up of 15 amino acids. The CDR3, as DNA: TGTGCCAGCAGTTATGGTGGGACAGGAGGAGATACGCAGTATTTT. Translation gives CASSYGGTGGDTQYF.

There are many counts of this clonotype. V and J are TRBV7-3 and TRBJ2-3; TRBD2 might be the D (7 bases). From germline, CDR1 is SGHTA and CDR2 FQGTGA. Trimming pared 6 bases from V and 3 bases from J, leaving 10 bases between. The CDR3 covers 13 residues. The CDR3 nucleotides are TGTGCCAGCAGGCGGGGGCCTACAGATACGCAGTATTTT. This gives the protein CASRRGPTDTQYF.

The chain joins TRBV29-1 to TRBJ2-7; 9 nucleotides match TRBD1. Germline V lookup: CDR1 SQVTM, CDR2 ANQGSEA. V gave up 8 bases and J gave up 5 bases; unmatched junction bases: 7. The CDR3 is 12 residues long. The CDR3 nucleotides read TGCAGCTTCGACAGGGGGACCAACGAGCAGTACTTC. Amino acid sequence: CSFDRGTNEQYF.

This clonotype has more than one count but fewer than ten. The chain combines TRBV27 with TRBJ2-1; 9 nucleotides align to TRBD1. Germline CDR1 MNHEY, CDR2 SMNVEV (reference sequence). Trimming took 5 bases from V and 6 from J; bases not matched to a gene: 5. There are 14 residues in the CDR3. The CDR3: CASSQGQGLNEQFF. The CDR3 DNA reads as TGTGCCAGCAGTCAGGGACAGGGTCTCAATGAGCAGTTCTTC.

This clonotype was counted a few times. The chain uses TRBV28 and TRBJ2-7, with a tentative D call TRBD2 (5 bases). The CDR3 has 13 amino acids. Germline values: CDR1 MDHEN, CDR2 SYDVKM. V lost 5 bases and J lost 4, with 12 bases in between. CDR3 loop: CASSAGSGYEQYF. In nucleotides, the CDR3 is TGTGCCAGCAGTGCGGGCTCCGGTTACGAGCAGTACTTC.

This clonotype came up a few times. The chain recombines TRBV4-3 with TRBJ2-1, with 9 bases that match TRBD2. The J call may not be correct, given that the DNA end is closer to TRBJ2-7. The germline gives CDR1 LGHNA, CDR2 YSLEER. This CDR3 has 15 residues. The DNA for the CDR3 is TGCGCCAGCAGCCGGGGCGCGGGGGGGAGCTACGAGCAGTACTTC. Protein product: CASSRGAGGSYEQYF.

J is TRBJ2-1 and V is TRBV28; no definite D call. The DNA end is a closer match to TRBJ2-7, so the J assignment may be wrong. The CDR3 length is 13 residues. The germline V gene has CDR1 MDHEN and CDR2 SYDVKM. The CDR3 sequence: CASSSWVGNEQYF. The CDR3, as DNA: TGTGCCAGCAGCTCCTGGGTGGGCAATGAGCAGTACTTC.